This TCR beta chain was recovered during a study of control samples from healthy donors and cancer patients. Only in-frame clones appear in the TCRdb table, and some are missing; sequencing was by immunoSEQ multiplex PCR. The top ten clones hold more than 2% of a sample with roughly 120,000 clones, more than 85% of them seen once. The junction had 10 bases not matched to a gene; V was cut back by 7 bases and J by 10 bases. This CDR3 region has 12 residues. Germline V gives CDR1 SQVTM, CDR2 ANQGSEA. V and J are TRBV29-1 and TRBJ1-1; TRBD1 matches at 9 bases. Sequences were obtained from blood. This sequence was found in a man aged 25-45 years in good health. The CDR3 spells CSATGTGIRAFF. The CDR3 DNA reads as TGCAGCGCCACCGGGACAGGGATCAGAGCTTTCTTT.